This record concerns one TCR beta chain sequence. The sample belongs to a study of T cell changes during pregnancy in multiple sclerosis. Germline trimming cut 2 bases from V and 0 bases from J; bases unmatched to any gene: 3. Per germline, CDR1 MNHNS and CDR2 SASEGT. The length of the CDR3 is 16 residues. TCRdb keeps only in-frame clones here, not all; method: immunoSEQ multiplex PCR. The table includes about 44,000 clones, about nine tenths detected once. This sequence joins TRBV6-1 and TRBJ1-4; 7 bases are a match to TRBD1. Material: CD4+ T cells from peripheral blood mononuclear cells, obtained after pregnancy. This receptor was identified in a female donor with multiple sclerosis, enrolled in a pregnancy study. The CDR3 is CASSEQGGATNEKLFF. The CDR3 nucleotides are TGTGCCAGCAGTGAACAGGGGGGTGCAACTAATGAAAAACTGTTTTTT.